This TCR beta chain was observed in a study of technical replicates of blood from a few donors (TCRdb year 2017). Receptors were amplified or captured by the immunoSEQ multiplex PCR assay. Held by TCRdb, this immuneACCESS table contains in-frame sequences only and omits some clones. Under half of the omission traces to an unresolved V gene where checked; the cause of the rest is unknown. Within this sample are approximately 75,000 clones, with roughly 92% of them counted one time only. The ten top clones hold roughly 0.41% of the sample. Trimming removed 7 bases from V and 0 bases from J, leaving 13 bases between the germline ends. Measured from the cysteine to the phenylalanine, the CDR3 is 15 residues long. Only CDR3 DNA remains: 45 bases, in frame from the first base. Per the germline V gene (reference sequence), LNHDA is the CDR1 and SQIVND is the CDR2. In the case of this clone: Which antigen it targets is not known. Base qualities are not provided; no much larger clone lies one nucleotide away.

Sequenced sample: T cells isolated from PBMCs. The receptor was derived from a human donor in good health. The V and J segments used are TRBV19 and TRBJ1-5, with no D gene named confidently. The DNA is TGTGCCAGTACAGAAATTCATTATAGCAATCAGCCCCAGCATTTT. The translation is CASTEIHYSNQPQHF.